The T cell receptor (beta chain) under discussion was sequenced for a study of graft-versus-host responses after intestinal transplantation. Study-level information: For approximately three years after anti-thymocyte globulin induction, all recipients took tacrolimus and steroids.

On this clone: Antigen unknown.

Looked up from germline, CDR1 is SGHNT and CDR2 is YYREEE (reference sequence). Trimming cost V 3 bases and J 5 bases, with 26 bases left between them. CDR3 size: 18 residues. The assay was immunoSEQ multiplex PCR, and TCRdb's table has in-frame clones only and misses some. The data show tens of thousands of clones, over 85% seen once. V is TRBV5-4 and J is TRBJ2-5; perhaps D is TRBD1 or TRBD2 (6 bases each). The specimen comprised unstimulated CD8+ T cells sorted from spleen or lymph node cells, sampled before intestinal transplant. This sequence was found in a human donor who received an intestinal transplant. CDR3 sequence reads: CASSSLPGTRGAEETQYF. CDR3 sequence (DNA): TGTGCCAGCAGCTCTCTTCCGGGGACAAGGGGGGCTGAGGAGACCCAGTACTTC. Complete variable domain (other parts from reference TRBV5-4 and TRBJ2-5): ETGVTQSPTHLIKTRGQQVTLRCSSQSGHNTVSWYQQALGQGPQFIFQYYREEENGRGNFPPRFSGLQFPNYSSELNVNALELDDSALYLCASSSLPGTRGAEETQYFGPGTRLLVL.